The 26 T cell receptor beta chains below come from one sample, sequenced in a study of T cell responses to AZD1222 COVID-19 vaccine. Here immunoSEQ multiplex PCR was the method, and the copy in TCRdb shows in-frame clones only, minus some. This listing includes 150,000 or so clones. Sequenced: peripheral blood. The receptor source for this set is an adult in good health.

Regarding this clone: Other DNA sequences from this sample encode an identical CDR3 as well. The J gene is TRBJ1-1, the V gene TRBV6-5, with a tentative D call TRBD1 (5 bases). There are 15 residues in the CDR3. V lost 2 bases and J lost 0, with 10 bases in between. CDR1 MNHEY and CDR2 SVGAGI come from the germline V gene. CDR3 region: CASSYSRGMNTEAFF. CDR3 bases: TGTGCCAGCAGTTACAGCCGGGGGATGAACACTGAAGCTTTCTTT.

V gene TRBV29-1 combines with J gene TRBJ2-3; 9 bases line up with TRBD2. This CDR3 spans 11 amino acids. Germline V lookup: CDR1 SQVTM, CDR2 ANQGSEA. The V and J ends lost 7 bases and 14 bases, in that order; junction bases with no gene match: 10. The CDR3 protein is CSALSGGAGYF. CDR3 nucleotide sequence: TGCAGCGCCCTTAGCGGGGGAGCTGGGTATTTT.

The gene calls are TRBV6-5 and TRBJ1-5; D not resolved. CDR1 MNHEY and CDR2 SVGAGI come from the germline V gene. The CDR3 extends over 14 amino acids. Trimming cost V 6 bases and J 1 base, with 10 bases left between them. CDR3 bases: TGTGCCAGCAGGGAGGGTAGGAGCAATCAGCCCCAGCATTTT. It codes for CASREGRSNQPQHF.

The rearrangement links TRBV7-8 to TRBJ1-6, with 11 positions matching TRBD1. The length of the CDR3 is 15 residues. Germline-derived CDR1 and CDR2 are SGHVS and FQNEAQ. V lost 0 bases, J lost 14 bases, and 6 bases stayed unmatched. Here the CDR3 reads CASSLAGTGGRTLHF. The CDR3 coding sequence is TGTGCCAGCAGCTTAGCCGGGACAGGGGGAAGAACCCTCCACTTT.

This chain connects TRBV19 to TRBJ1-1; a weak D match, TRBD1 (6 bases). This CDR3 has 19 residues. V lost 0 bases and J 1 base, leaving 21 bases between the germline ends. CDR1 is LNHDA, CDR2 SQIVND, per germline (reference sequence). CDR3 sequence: CASSIENREVGTRNTEAFF. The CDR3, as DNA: TGTGCCAGTAGTATAGAAAACAGGGAAGTCGGGACTAGGAACACTGAAGCTTTCTTT.

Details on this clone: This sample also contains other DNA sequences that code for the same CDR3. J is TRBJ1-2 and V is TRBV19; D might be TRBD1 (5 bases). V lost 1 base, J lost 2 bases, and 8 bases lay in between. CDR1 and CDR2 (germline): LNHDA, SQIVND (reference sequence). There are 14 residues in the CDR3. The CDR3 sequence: CASSIGRANYGYTF. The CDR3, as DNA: TGTGCCAGTAGTATAGGCAGGGCGAACTATGGCTACACCTTC.

DNA for the CDR3: TGTGCCACCGTTGGGGACATGATCCTTTGGGGCACTGAAGCTTTCTTT. It specifies CATVGDMILWGTEAFF. V usage is TRBV28 and J usage is TRBJ1-1; a possible D gene is TRBD1 (6 bases). V was pared by 10 bases and J by 4 bases, with 25 bases between. Germline V CDR1 and CDR2: MDHEN, SYDVKM. The CDR3 is made up of 16 amino acids.

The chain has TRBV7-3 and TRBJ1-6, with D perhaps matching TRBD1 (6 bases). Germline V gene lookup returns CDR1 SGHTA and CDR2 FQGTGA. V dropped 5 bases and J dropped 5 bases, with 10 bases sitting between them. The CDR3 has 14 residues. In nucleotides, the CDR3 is TGTGCCAGCAGCGCGGACAGCCATAATTCACCCCTCCACTTT. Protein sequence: CASSADSHNSPLHF.

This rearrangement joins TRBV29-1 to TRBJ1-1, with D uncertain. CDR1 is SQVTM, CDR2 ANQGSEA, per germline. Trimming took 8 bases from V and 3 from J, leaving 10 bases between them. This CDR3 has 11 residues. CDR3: CSSRTYTEAFF. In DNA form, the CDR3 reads TGCAGCTCCCGTACATACACTGAAGCTTTCTTT.

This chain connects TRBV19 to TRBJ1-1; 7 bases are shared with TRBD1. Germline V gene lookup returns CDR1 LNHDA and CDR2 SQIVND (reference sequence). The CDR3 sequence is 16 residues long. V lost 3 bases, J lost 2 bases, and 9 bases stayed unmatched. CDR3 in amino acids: CASSIADRDINTEAFF. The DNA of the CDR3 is TGTGCCAGTAGTATTGCCGACAGGGACATAAACACTGAAGCTTTCTTT.

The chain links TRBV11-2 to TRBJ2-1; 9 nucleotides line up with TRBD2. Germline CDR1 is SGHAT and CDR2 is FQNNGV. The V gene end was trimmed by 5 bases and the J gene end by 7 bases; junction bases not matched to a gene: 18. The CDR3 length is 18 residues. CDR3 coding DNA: TGTGCCAGCAGCCCAATGCGAGCGGGGGGCCAAACGGGTAATGAGCAGTTCTTC. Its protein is CASSPMRAGGQTGNEQFF.

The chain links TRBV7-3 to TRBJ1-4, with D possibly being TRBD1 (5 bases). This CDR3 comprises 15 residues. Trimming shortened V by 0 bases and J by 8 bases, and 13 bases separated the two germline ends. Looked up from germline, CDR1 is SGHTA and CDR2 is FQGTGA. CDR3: CASSLTGRVGEKLFF. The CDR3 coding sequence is TGTGCCAGCAGCTTAACGGGCAGGGTCGGAGAAAAACTGTTTTTT.

The CDR3 bases are TGTGCCAGTAGTCTCCCCCCCGGGGGCTACACCTTC. Amino acid sequence: CASSLPPGGYTF. V usage is TRBV19 and J usage is TRBJ1-2, with D unresolved. V lost 5 bases to trimming and J lost 8 bases, with 12 bases between them. Germline V gene data show CDR1 as LNHDA and CDR2 as SQIVND (reference sequence). The CDR3 is 12 amino acids.

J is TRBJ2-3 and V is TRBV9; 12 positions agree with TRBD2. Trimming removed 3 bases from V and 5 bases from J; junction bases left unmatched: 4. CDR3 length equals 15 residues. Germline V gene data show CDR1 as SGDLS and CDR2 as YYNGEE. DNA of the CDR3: TGTGCCAGCAGCGCTAGCGGGGGGGCGGAAGATACGCAGTATTTT. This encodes CASSASGGAEDTQYF.

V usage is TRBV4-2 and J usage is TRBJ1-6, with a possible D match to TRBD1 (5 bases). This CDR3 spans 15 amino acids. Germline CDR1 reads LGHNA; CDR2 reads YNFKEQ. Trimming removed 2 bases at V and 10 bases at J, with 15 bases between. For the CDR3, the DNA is TGTGCCAGCAGCCAAAACCCCGGGACTTGGTCACCCCTCCACTTT. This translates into CASSQNPGTWSPLHF.

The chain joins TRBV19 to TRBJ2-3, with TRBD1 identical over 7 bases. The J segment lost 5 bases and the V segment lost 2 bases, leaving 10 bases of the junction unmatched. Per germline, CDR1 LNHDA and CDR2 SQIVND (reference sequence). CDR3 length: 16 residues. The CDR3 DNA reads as TGTGCCAGTAGTATAATGCAAGGGGGCTTGAAAGATACGCAGTATTTT. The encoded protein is CASSIMQGGLKDTQYF.

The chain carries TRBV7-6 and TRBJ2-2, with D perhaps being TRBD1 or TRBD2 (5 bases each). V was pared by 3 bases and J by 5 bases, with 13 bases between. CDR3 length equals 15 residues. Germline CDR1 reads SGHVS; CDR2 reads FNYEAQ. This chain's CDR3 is CASSLGPTNTGELFF. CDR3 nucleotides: TGTGCCAGCAGCTTGGGACCCACCAATACCGGGGAGCTGTTTTTT. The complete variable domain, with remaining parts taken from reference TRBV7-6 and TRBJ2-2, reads GAGVSQSPRYKVTKRGQDVALRCDPISGHVSLYWYRQALGQGPEFLTYFNYEAQQDKSGLPNDRFSAERPEGSISTLTIQRTEQRDSAMYRCASSLGPTNTGELFFGEGSRLTVL.

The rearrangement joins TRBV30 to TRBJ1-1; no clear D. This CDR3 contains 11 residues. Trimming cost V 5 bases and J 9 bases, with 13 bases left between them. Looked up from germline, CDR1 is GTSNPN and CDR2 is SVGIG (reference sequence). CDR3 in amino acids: CAWGSGGKAFF. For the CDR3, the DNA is TGTGCCTGGGGGAGTGGAGGGAAAGCTTTCTTT.

In DNA, the CDR3 is TGTGCCAGCAGTGAAAATCCCCTCGGGGGGACTGAAGCTTTCTTT. Its protein is CASSENPLGGTEAFF. V gene TRBV25-1 combines with J gene TRBJ1-1, with D maybe TRBD1 (5 bases). Germline assignment: CDR1 MGHDK and CDR2 SYGVNS. CDR3 length equals 15 residues. V was pared by 2 bases and J by 5 bases, with 15 bases between.

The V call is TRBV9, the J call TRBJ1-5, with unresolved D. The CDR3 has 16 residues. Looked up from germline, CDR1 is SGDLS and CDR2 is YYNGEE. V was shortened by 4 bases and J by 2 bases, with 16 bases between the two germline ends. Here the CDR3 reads CASSLGPTGGNQPQHF. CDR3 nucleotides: TGTGCCAGCAGCCTCGGGCCCACGGGTGGCAATCAGCCCCAGCATTTT. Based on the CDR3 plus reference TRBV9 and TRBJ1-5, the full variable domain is DSGVTQTPKHLITATGQRVTLRCSPRSGDLSVYWYQQSLDQGLQFLIQYYNGEERAKGNILERFSAQQFPDLHSELNLSSLELGDSALYFCASSLGPTGGNQPQHFGDGTRLSIL.

CDR3 residues: CASSPSSGQGANYGYTF. The CDR3 region has the DNA TGTGCCAGCAGTCCCTCTTCTGGACAGGGGGCTAACTATGGCTACACCTTC. The V call is TRBV28, the J call TRBJ1-2; TRBD1 matches 10 bases. After removal of 5 bases from V and 0 bases from J, the junction contained 9 bases not matched to a gene. The germline CDR1 and CDR2 sequences are MDHEN and SYDVKM. This CDR3 spans 17 amino acids.

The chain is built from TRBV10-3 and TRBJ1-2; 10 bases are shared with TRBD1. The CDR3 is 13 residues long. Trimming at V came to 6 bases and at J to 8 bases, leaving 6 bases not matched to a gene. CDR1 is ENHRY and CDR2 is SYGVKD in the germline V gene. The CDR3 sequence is CAIRAGQGNGYTF. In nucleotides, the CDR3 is TGTGCCATCAGAGCGGGACAGGGGAACGGCTACACCTTC.

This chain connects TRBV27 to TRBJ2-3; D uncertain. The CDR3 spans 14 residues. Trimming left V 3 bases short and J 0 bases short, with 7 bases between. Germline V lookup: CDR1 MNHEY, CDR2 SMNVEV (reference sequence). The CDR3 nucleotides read TGTGCCAGCAGTTTGGTCGTTAGCACAGATACGCAGTATTTT. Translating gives CASSLVVSTDTQYF.

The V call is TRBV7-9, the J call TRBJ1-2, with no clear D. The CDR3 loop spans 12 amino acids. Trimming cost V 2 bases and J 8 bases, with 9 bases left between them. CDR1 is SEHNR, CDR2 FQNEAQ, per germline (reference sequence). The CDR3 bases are TGTGCCAGCAGCTTAAGTGGCAGCGGCTACACCTTC. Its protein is CASSLSGSGYTF.

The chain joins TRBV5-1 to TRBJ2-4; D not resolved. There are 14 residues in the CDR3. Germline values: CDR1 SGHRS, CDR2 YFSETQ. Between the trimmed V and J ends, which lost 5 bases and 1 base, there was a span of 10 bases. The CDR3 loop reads CASSPDLAKNIQYF. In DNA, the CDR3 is TGCGCCAGCAGTCCAGACTTGGCCAAAAACATTCAGTACTTC.

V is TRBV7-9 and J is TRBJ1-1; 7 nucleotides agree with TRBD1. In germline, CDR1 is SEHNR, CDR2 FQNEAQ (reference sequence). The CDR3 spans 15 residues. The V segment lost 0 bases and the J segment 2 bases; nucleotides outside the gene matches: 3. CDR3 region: CASSLAGGPNTEAFF. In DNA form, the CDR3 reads TGTGCCAGCAGCTTAGCAGGGGGCCCTAACACTGAAGCTTTCTTT.